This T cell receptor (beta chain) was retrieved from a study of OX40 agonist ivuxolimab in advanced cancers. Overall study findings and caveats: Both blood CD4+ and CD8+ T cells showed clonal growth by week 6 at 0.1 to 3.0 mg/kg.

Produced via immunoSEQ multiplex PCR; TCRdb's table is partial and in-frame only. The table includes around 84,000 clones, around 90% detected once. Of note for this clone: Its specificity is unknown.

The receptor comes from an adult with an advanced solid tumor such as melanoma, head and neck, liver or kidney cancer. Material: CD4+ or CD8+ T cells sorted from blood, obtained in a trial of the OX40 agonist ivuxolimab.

The CDR3 DNA reads TGTGCCAGCAGCGTATTTCAGGGGAATGGAGAGACCCAGTACTTC. It yields the protein CASSVFQGNGETQYF. The V and J genes are TRBV9 and TRBJ2-5; TRBD1 is a possible D gene (6 bases). Germline CDR1 SGDLS, CDR2 YYNGEE. The V and J ends lost 1 base and 4 bases respectively, with 14 bases between them. The length of the CDR3 is 15 residues.